The 10 T cell receptor beta chains presented below share a single source sample, sequenced in a study of shared T cell receptors in the human thymus. TCRdb's table, derived via immunoSEQ multiplex PCR, lists solely in-frame clones and lacks some. Among 550,000 to 800,000 clones listed, approximately 83% were seen once. The same sample was also used in a study of human thymus T cells.

The sequenced sample consisted of thymocytes. Receptors originate from a girl less than two years old with a congenital heart defect.

This chain joins TRBV2 and TRBJ2-5, with 8 bases matching TRBD2. The CDR3 consists of 19 residues. Trimming took 7 bases from V and 6 from J; bases not matched to a gene: 25. CDR1 is SNHLY, CDR2 FYNNEI, per germline. In nucleotides, the CDR3 is TGTGCCAGCACCGGAACCCCAGCGGGGGCCAATAGATCTCGGAAGACCCAGTACTTC. It specifies CASTGTPAGANRSRKTQYF.

The chain is built from TRBV7-9 and TRBJ2-1; 7 bases agree with TRBD1. The germline gives CDR1 SEHNR, CDR2 FQNEAQ (reference sequence). With V trimmed by 4 bases and J by 0 bases, 6 bases remained unmatched. The CDR3 has 16 amino acids. CDR3 amino acids: CASSSETGPSYNEQFF. The CDR3 DNA follows: TGTGCCAGCAGCTCAGAGACAGGGCCCTCCTACAATGAGCAGTTCTTC.

The chain has TRBV9 and TRBJ2-5; 8 positions agree with TRBD2. Germline lookup yields CDR1 SGDLS and CDR2 YYNGEE. V lost 0 bases and J lost 6; bases outside the gene matches: 13. The CDR3 spans 17 residues. The CDR3 region has the DNA TGTGCCAGCAGCGTAGCCAACGGCGGGGGGACGGTGAAGACCCAGTACTTC. It codes for CASSVANGGGTVKTQYF.

J is TRBJ1-1 and V is TRBV4-1, with TRBD1 matching over 9 bases. CDR1 is MGHRA, CDR2 YSYEKL, per germline. The ends lost 1 base at V and 2 bases at J; junction bases unmatched: 14. The CDR3 extends over 19 amino acids. For the CDR3, the DNA is TGCGCCAGCAGCCAAGTTAGGATGGGAGGGGACAGGGCTAACACTGAAGCTTTCTTT. It specifies CASSQVRMGGDRANTEAFF.

V and J are TRBV5-1 and TRBJ2-5; 11 positions agree with TRBD2. Germline CDR1 reads SGHRS; CDR2 reads YFSETQ. V gave up 4 bases and J gave up 4 bases; unmatched junction bases: 9. The CDR3 is 16 amino acids. The CDR3 DNA reads as TGCGCCAGCAGCCCGGAAAGTAGCGGGGGGGGAGAGACCCAGTACTTC. Its translation: CASSPESSGGGETQYF.

The chain has TRBV12-5 and TRBJ2-3; the D gene is possibly TRBD1 (6 bases). V gave up 2 bases and J gave up 0 bases, with 12 bases separating them. Germline loops: CDR1 LGHNT, CDR2 FRNRAP. CDR3 size: 16 residues. The CDR3 loop reads CASGLNRVDSTDTQYF. In DNA, the CDR3 is TGTGCTAGTGGTTTGAACAGGGTCGATAGCACAGATACGCAGTATTTT.

This clone was counted once. The rearrangement joins TRBV9 to TRBJ1-3; TRBD1 matches at 7 bases. The CDR3 runs 16 residues. Trimming removed 4 bases from V and 0 bases from J; junction bases left unmatched: 7. Germline CDR1 is SGDLS and CDR2 is YYNGEE. In DNA form, the CDR3 reads TGTGCCAGCAGCTTACGGACAGGCATCTCTGGAAACACCATATATTTT. Residues: CASSLRTGISGNTIYF. The full variable domain, in which reference TRBV9 and TRBJ1-3 provide the parts outside the CDR3, is DSGVTQTPKHLITATGQRVTLRCSPRSGDLSVYWYQQSLDQGLQFLIQYYNGEERAKGNILERFSAQQFPDLHSELNLSSLELGDSALYFCASSLRTGISGNTIYFGEGSWLTVV.

This chain uses TRBV7-3 with TRBJ1-2; TRBD1 agrees at 7 bases. Germline CDR1 and CDR2: SGHTA and FQGTGA. This CDR3 has 15 residues. J lost 3 bases, V lost 0 bases, and 4 bases had no gene match. The CDR3 reads CASSLTGGSYYGYTF. Here the CDR3 DNA reads TGTGCCAGCAGCTTAACAGGGGGCTCTTACTATGGCTACACCTTC.

This rearrangement joins TRBV9 to TRBJ2-3, with TRBD2 identical over 12 bases. V gave up 5 bases and J gave up 2 bases; unmatched junction bases: 12. The CDR3 contains 18 residues. Germline assignment: CDR1 SGDLS and CDR2 YYNGEE. The CDR3 here is CASSESKTSGGLTDTQYF. The CDR3 nucleotides read TGTGCCAGCAGTGAATCGAAGACTAGCGGGGGCCTCACAGATACGCAGTATTTT.

This chain connects TRBV7-2 to TRBJ2-1, with a possible D match to TRBD1 (6 bases). Trimming took 5 bases from V and 3 from J, leaving 23 bases between them. Germline V gene data show CDR1 as SGHTA and CDR2 as FQGNSA. CDR3 length equals 18 residues. In DNA form, the CDR3 reads TGTGCCAGCAGCCCCCTGTGGGGCCAGGGACACAACTACAATGAGCAGTTCTTC. It translates to CASSPLWGQGHNYNEQFF. Together with reference TRBV7-2 and TRBJ2-1, the CDR3 gives the full variable domain: GAGVSQSPSNKVTEKGKDVELRCDPISGHTALYWYRQSLGQGLEFLIYFQGNSAPDKSGLPSDRFSAERTGGSVSTLTIQRTQQEDSAVYLCASSPLWGQGHNYNEQFFGPGTRLTVL.